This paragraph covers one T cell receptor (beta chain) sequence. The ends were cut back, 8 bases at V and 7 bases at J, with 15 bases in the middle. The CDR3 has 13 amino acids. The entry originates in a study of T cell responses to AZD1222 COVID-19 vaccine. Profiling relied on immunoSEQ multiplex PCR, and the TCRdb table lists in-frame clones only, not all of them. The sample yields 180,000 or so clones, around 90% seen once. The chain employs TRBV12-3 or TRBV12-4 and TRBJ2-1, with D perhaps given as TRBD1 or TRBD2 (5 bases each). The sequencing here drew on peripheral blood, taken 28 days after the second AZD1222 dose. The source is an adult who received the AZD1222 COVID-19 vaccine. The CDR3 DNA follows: TGTGCCAGCTCGGGGATAGGGGTAAATGAGCAGTTCTTC. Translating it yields CASSGIGVNEQFF.